This TCR beta chain stems from a study of T cell repertoires in cytomegalovirus infection. Germline loops: CDR1 MDHEN, CDR2 SYDVKM. V was trimmed by 3 bases and J by 0 bases, leaving 9 bases between them. The CDR3 spans 15 residues. This clonotype was seen a few times. MiXCR, run by TCRdb on the reads, gives a single entry per CDR3 protein. The table lists 250,000 or so distinct CDR3 sequences, over 15% of them singletons, with approximately 51% in the top ten. The sequence was collected from a human donor in good health (CMV status not recorded). Some clones in this sample may be carry-over from other donors' samples. Sequencing input: CD8+ T cells from PBMCs. The chain has TRBV28 and TRBJ1-5; the D gene is possibly TRBD1 (6 bases). The CDR3 DNA reads TGTGCCAGCAGTTTCCAGGGGAATAGCAATCAGCCCCAGCATTTT. It translates to CASSFQGNSNQPQHF.